Sequencing of this T cell receptor beta chain was carried out in a study of technical replicates of blood from a few donors. Clones were sequenced by immunoSEQ multiplex PCR, and TCRdb holds only the in-frame ones, with some missing. Among about 93,000 clones listed, about 96% were seen once. Sequencing used T cells isolated from PBMCs. The source is a human donor in good health.

The CDR3 DNA reads TGTGCCAGCTCACCGGTCGGGGCGGGGGGTCCCCGCACAGATACGCAGTATTTT. It codes for CASSPVGAGGPRTDTQYF. V is TRBV18 and J is TRBJ2-3, with 8 bases lining up with TRBD2. Germline CDR1 reads KGHSH; CDR2 reads LQKENI. The CDR3 extends over 18 amino acids. V gave up 3 bases and J gave up 1 base; unmatched junction bases: 12.